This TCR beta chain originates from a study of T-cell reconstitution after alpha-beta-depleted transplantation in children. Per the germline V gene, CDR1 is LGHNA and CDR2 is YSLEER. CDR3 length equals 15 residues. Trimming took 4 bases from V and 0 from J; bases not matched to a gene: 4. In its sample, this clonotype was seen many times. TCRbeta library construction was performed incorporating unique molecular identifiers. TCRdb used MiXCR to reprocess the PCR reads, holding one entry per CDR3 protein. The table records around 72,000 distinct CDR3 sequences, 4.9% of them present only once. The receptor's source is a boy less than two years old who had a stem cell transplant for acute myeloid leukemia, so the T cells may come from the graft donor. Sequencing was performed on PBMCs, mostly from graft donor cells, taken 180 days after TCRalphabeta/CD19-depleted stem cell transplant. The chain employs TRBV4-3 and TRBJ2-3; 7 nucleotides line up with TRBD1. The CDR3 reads CASSPRDRSTDTQYF. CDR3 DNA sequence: TGCGCCAGCAGCCCCCGGGACAGAAGCACAGATACGCAGTATTTT.